This T cell receptor beta chain was observed in a study of blood T cell repertoires in COVID-19. Study at large: Collection of acute and convalescent COVID-19 samples took place in the United States, Italy and Spain. PBMCs, B-cell-depleted T cells, or T cells were the source of the cDNA or gDNA that made up the material.

In the original workflow: Amplification from reference gene primers served as the basis for estimated nucleated cell counts. Clones were read by immunoSEQ multiplex PCR, and TCRdb kept only the in-frame ones, dropping some. That table furnishes V, J and clone size, whereas the DNA furnished D and trimming. The sample has fewer than 200,000 clones, roughly 76% seen once. Trimming shortened V by 7 bases and J by 1 base, and 7 bases separated the two germline ends. Germline V CDR1 and CDR2: MDHEN, SYDVKM. The CDR3 consists of 12 residues. One Seattle source followed patients from active infection through their disease course.

This sequence joins TRBV28 and TRBJ1-1; D gene uncertain. Input material: peripheral blood. This sequence was found in a woman aged 80 or over with COVID-19, enrolled during active disease. The CDR3 is CASKLPNTEAFF. CDR3 in DNA: TGTGCCAGCAAACTCCCGAACACTGAAGCTTTCTTT.